This T cell receptor beta chain was profiled in a study of blood T cells in healthy people across ages (dated by TCRdb to the mid-2010s). Study-wide context: In model experiments, template switching captured about one uniquely barcoded TCR beta cDNA molecule for every two T cells. The study analyzed two additional independent replicas of 1 million unique cDNA reads from the same blood draw for two donors, one aged 18 to 30 and one aged 80 or older. Using deep sequencing normalized with unique cDNA molecular identifiers, the study measured how TCR beta repertoire diversity changes with age. To avoid experimental bias, donors of different ages were distributed randomly across sequencing lanes. Four age groups were formed from the donors: young (average roughly 15 years), middle-aged (approximately 40), aged (62) and long-lived (about 80).

Broad study findings and their caveats: Bulk unsorted PBMC profiling prevented conclusive comparison of naive and antigen-experienced compartments. Total diversity estimates from one million sequenced T cells were considered lower bounds and underestimates. A strong correlation was found between observed TCR beta diversity and the percentage of naive T cells measured by flow cytometry. The CMV infection status of donors was not known, potentially confounding age-related changes in expanded clonotypes. Compared with the aged group, the long-lived group had more naive CD4+ T cells, fewer expanded clones and increased TCR diversity, a pattern suggesting age selection. As age increased, observed TCR beta diversity per million T cells dropped in a roughly linear way, and a significant reduction was already evident by age around 41.

The donors were 40 or so Caucasian individuals from Russia, aged 6 to 90 years, who were systemically healthy. Ten milliliters of peripheral blood were drawn from each donor into EDTA-treated Vacutainer tubes. Ficoll-Paque density-gradient centrifugation was used to isolate PBMCs, with at least 6.5 million per sample. Trizol reagent was used to extract total RNA from the PBMCs, yielding at least 6 micrograms per sample. The percentages of naive CD45RAhigh/CD27high T cells were determined by flow cytometry on a PBMC aliquot from every donor. The receptor library was made with 5' RACE. The sequencer was an Illumina HiSeq 2500. A second PCR of about 7 to 12 cycles was performed with a sample-barcoded 5' primer and a J-beta primer mix. Each TCR beta cDNA molecule received a unique molecular identifier from a template-switch 5' adaptor carrying 12 random nucleotides. Each sample yielded at least 2.5 million CDR3-containing paired-end reads. First-strand cDNA synthesis was performed from all RNA using the Mint cDNA synthesis kit, with priming by a TRBC-specific oligonucleotide. Following uracil-DNA glycosylase treatment, all cDNA underwent a first 18-cycle PCR with the universal primers M1SS and BC2_uni_R. The authors' analysis ran thus. Normalization of each sample was performed by random selection of 1 million high-quality reads, each carrying a distinct molecular identifier. Reads with shared molecular identifiers were discarded instead of being binned into consensus sequences. MiTCR, set to a Q25 quality threshold and the strictest error-elimination algorithm, was used for CDR3 identification, clonotype clustering and error correction. A nonparametric unseen species model with Euler transformation was used to estimate lower-bound total TCR beta diversity. The public sequencing data were trimmed at Q25 with fastp and processed into clonotypes with MiXCR by TCRdb, which kept only in-frame beta chains. Entries that share a CDR3 protein sequence are merged under the most common genes and DNA. The V and J calls, along with clone size, are taken from TCRdb and not from the paper's own processing. The sample yields roughly 930,000 distinct CDR3 sequences; around 49% were counted once. Around an eighth of the sample goes to the ten largest clones.

Including the terminal cysteine and phenylalanine, the CDR3 comprises 13 residues. Of the read, only the CDR3 DNA is kept; its 39 bases are in frame from base 1. Between the V and J ends, shortened by 2 bases and 1 base respectively, the junction contains 9 bases. CDR1 and CDR2 are drawn from the germline V gene (reference sequence): DFQATT, SNEGSKA. This clonotype turned up a few times. Its antigen remains unidentified. Per-base qualities were not stored, and no clone one base away is much larger. The chain joins TRBV20-1 to TRBJ2-7; no D segment can be confidently identified. What was sequenced was blood. The receptor comes from a man aged 25 to 40 in good health. The CDR3 protein sequence reads: CSARRVTSYEQYF. The sequence in DNA is TGCAGTGCTAGAAGGGTCACGTCCTACGAGCAGTACTTC.